This T cell receptor beta chain was sequenced for a study of identical twins listed by TCRdb under 2016. Context from the whole study: To test whether fetal clonotypes persist, this study deep-sequenced TCR alpha and beta repertoires from monozygotic twins, from unrelated adults of various ages, and from cord blood. Replicate twin experiments were performed at different times using different library preparation protocols to rule out contamination.

Every donor was a healthy Caucasian. The twin cohort consisted of three pairs of female monozygotic twins, all aged roughly 18 to 29 years. CD4+ and CD8+ T cell populations were isolated with positive isolation kits from Invitrogen. What the research found in general, with its limitations: In monozygotic twins, recombination models systematically underestimated out-of-frame TCR alpha sharing, but the models matched the sharing seen between unrelated individuals. Invariant T cells such as MAIT and iNKT could partly confound zero-insertion analyses, though diverse VJ usage argued against this for most clonotypes. Compared with coincidental sharing between unrelated individuals, an excess of low generation-probability sequences was observed among out-of-frame TCR alpha sequences shared between twins. Abundant cord blood beta clonotypes had fewer insertions, young adult naive repertoires showed a similar but weaker trend, and memory repertoires showed no such trend. Excess twin sharing in beta out-of-frame sequences was weaker because fewer shared sequences lowered the signal-to-noise ratio. Because the same donors could not be followed over many years, conclusions were based on cross-sectional statistical analysis.

A remark on this clonotype: Its antigen is not yet known. One base away there is no much larger clone; base qualities are not given.

The library was produced with 5' RACE. TCRdb records Illumina HiSeq 2000 as the sequencer. A universal primer binding site was introduced by template switching, and a unique molecular identifier was present in the final cDNA, enabling accurate counting of TCR cDNA molecules. Specific primers in the conserved constant-segment region were used to synthesize first-strand cDNA for TCR alpha and beta chains. To control for contamination, every cDNA library carried two barcodes: a SMART-Mk sample barcode plus Illumina barcodes. Two successive PCR steps introduced TruSeq adapter sequences along with Illumina sample barcodes. Sequencing of the TCR alpha and beta cDNA libraries was done on the Illumina HiSeq platform using custom primers. The source study handled its data this way. Unique molecular identifiers were extracted from raw reads with MiGEC, and CDR3 positions were determined with MiXCR. For each individual, recombination models were inferred using an EM algorithm with the repgenHMM and IGoR tools. Shared clonotype analysis was performed with the tcR package in R, normalizing sharing by the product of cloneset sizes. To study raw recombination free of thymic and clonal selection effects, out-of-frame nonproductive sequences were analyzed. Starting from the raw public reads, TCRdb applied fastp trimming at Q25, assembled clones with MiXCR and retained in-frame beta chains. Every entry covers one CDR3 protein and lists the most common genes and DNA from its rows. The V and J calls and clone size come from TCRdb's table, not from the authors' own analysis. In this sample the table shows over 200,000 distinct CDR3 sequences, roughly 7.1% of which occur a single time. The top ten clonotypes cover about 15% of the sample.

These data were also reused for a study on T cells expressing NK-cell markers. As the second publication notes: In sorted CD3+CD56+NKG2C+, CD3+CD56+NKG2C- and CD3+CD56-NKG2C+ T-cell subsets from 7 or 8 donors, TCR beta-chain repertoires were profiled. Among the eight sequenced donors, only one was HCMV-seronegative, while the other seven were HCMV-seropositive. In several experiments an anti-gammadeltaTCR antibody was added to restrict sorting to alphabetaTCR-expressing T cells. For about 6 donors, the dominant CD3+CD56+NKG2C+ clonotypes were among the top 10 CD8+ clonotypes and accounted for 1.0-7.0% of CD8+ T cells. Those dominant clonotypes were again the most abundant among CD3+CD56-NKG2C+ cells in a handful of donors, at roughly 25-60.1%. Whether the expanded NKG2C-expressing T cell clones were specific for HCMV antigens was left unclear. The study sequenced eight donors, all healthy volunteers chosen at random: three men and five women. HCMV serostatus was determined by detecting HCMV-specific IgG in serum with a commercial ELISA kit. MIGEC handled demultiplexing of the reads and grouping by UMI, while MiTCR was used to assemble and quantify clonotypes. To remove erroneous sequences, TCR cDNA sequences were retained only when supported by two or more reads. The tcR package was used for downstream repertoire analysis, and clonotypes were matched between fractions using CDR3 nucleotide sequence together with V segment. VDJmatch was used to annotate antigen specificity against VDJdb, with one amino acid substitution in CDR3 permitted.

The sequence was collected from a woman aged 18 to 35 in good health. Sequenced: CD8+ T cells sorted from blood.

The nucleotide sequence reads as follows: TGTGCCAGCAGCCCCCCGGTGACCCAGGCCACGAACACCGGGGAGCTGTTTTTT. Translation gives CASSPPVTQATNTGELFF. Recombination linked TRBV11-1 to TRBJ2-2; the D gene identity is not certain. CDR1 and CDR2 are read off the germline V gene (reference sequence) as SGHAT and FQDESV. The CDR3 goes from the cysteine to the phenylalanine over 18 residues. Only the CDR3 DNA stays, 54 bases, in frame from base 1. V is reduced by 5 bases and J by 0 bases, leaving a spacing of 19 bases between them.